The text below deals with one TCR beta chain. The sample originates from a study of blood T cell repertoires in COVID-19. Study summary: Collection of acute and convalescent COVID-19 samples took place in the United States, Italy and Spain. Sources were T cells, B-cell-depleted T cells, or PBMCs; the material itself was cDNA or gDNA.

Some clones are missing from TCRdb's copy, which holds only in-frame ones; the method was immunoSEQ multiplex PCR. Found here are under 300,000 clones, 91% of them singletons; the top ten hold 1.2%. What was sequenced was PBMCs or T cells enriched from blood (not recorded which). This TCR came from a human donor in a cohort exposed to, infected with or recovered from COVID-19 (not recorded which). The donor label of this sample is uncertain.

This CDR3 reads CASSDHTGTGENEQFF. Here the CDR3 DNA reads TGTGCCAGCAGTGATCACACCGGGACAGGGGAAAATGAGCAGTTCTTC. The rearrangement links TRBV25-1 to TRBJ2-1, with 10 bases that match TRBD1. The CDR3 extends over 16 amino acids. Trimming cost V 3 bases and J 7 bases; bases outside gene matches: 9. The germline V gene encodes CDR1 MGHDK and CDR2 SYGVNS. The whole variable domain, filled in from reference TRBV25-1 and TRBJ2-1, reads EADIYQTPRYLVIGTGKKITLECSQTMGHDKMYWYQQDPGMELHLIHYSYGVNSTEKGDLSSESTVSRIRTEHFPLTLESARPSHTSQYLCASSDHTGTGENEQFFGPGTRLTVL.